Given below is one TCR beta chain in context. A read error may be the cause here, since a much bigger clone is one base away. This entry belongs to a study of T cells in Graves' hyperthyroidism and ophthalmopathy. Study summary: Peripheral blood was drawn at first diagnosis, prior to all treatment.

The investigators amplified TCR beta CDR3 regions from RNA transcripts. The HTBI primer set was used in a first-round RT-PCR of the TCR CDR3. Each CDR3 protein gets one entry after TCRdb re-called the multiplex PCR reads with MiXCR. This repertoire shows about 400,000 distinct CDR3 sequences, 13% found once; its top ten account for around 9.2%. Newly diagnosed hyperthyroidism patients aged 18 to 65 years had disease lasting under 2 months. Source material for PBMCs was 10 ml fresh peripheral blood. Germline V gene lookup returns CDR1 KGHSH and CDR2 LQKENI. The CDR3 totals 15 residues. Sequences were obtained from blood. V is TRBV18 and J is TRBJ1-1; D uncertain. The sequence was collected from a woman aged 18 to 35 with Graves' hyperthyroidism. This CDR3 is CASSLRIREGTEASF. The CDR3 nucleotides are TGTGCCAGCTCACTCCGGATCCGCGAGGGCACTGAAGCTTCCTTT.